This T cell receptor (beta chain) was sequenced in a study of early T cells in non-severe SARS-CoV-2 infection. Across the whole study: From unsorted whole blood, bulk RNA was sequenced, and the chains remained unpaired. General observations from the study: Reliance on VDJdb matching favored anti-spike CD8 responses; private and CD4 specificities were missed.

This clonotype was counted only a few times. Its antigen is not identified. MiXCR was run by TCRdb on the 5' RACE reads, yielding one entry per CDR3 protein. The sample shows about 68,000 distinct CDR3 sequences, around 9.9% of them seen only once. Deletions cut 3 bases from V and 0 bases from J, with 15 bases between. The CDR3 has 16 residues. Germline loops: CDR1 SGHDT, CDR2 YYEEEE. The chain joins TRBV5-6 to TRBJ1-2, with D tentatively TRBD1 (6 bases). Material: whole blood. The clonotype comes from an adult who was a healthcare worker with PCR-confirmed SARS-CoV-2 infection or an uninfected control (not recorded which). DNA of the CDR3: TGTGCCAGCAGCTCGAGACAGGACATAGCTAACTATGGCTACACCTTC. As protein: CASSSRQDIANYGYTF.